These 17 T cell receptor beta chains share one sample of origin, sequenced in a study of immune evolution from preneoplasia to lung adenocarcinoma. The protocol was immunoSEQ multiplex PCR, while the TCRdb copy is restricted to in-frame clones and leaves out a portion. The sample lists approximately 7,900 clones, about 77% occurring once. Sequenced: FFPE adjacent normal lung tissue. These receptors were obtained from a person aged 65-85 years with lung adenocarcinoma.

The chain carries TRBV19 and TRBJ1-6; D call uncertain. V was pared by 2 bases and J by 10 bases, with 9 bases between. This CDR3 spans 13 amino acids. The germline CDR1 and CDR2 sequences are LNHDA and SQIVND (reference sequence). The CDR3 region is CASSIKEGSPLHF. CDR3 bases: TGTGCCAGTAGTATAAAGGAGGGATCACCCCTCCACTTT.

This clone was picked up one time. The chain uses TRBV5-4 and TRBJ2-6, with D perhaps being TRBD1 or TRBD2 (7 bases each). The germline CDR1 and CDR2 sequences are SGHNT and YYREEE (reference sequence). This CDR3 has 18 residues. Trimming cost V 4 bases and J 1 base, with 18 bases left between them. CDR3 nucleotide sequence: TGTGCCAGCAGCGCCGGGAGGACAGGATCATCTGGGGCCAACGTCCTGACTTTC. Translating it yields CASSAGRTGSSGANVLTF.

This rearrangement joins TRBV11-1 to TRBJ1-1, with TRBD1 matching over 7 bases. Germline V gene lookup returns CDR1 SGHAT and CDR2 FQDESV (reference sequence). J gave up 8 bases and V 4 bases, and 7 bases lay outside the gene matches. The CDR3 has 13 amino acids. The CDR3 spells CASSSGQELEAFF. In nucleotides, the CDR3 is TGTGCCAGCAGCTCAGGACAGGAGTTGGAAGCTTTCTTT.

In DNA, the CDR3 is TGTGCCAGCAGTGCCCCCGGCGGGGCCACCGGGGAGCTGTTTTTT. Translation: CASSAPGGATGELFF. The chain recombines TRBV6-5 with TRBJ2-2, with D maybe TRBD2 (6 bases). The CDR3 covers 15 residues. V lost 5 bases to trimming and J lost 4 bases, with 14 bases between them. From germline, CDR1 is MNHEY and CDR2 SVGAGI.

In its sample, this clone was seen a few times. The chain recombines TRBV7-9 with TRBJ1-1; D gene uncertain. The CDR3 runs to 14 residues. Germline assignment: CDR1 SEHNR and CDR2 FQNEAQ (reference sequence). Between the trimmed V and J ends, which lost 2 bases and 5 bases, there was a span of 12 bases. CDR3: CASSLSPVRTEAFF. The CDR3 DNA reads TGTGCCAGCAGCTTATCCCCGGTACGGACTGAAGCTTTCTTT.

The chain recombines TRBV29-1 with TRBJ2-7; 8 bases match TRBD1. The CDR3 loop spans 14 amino acids. Germline CDR1 reads SQVTM; CDR2 reads ANQGSEA. Losses at the gene ends were 4 bases for V and 4 bases for J; bases not matched to a gene: 9. The CDR3 region has the DNA TGCAGCGTTGTTAGAGTGGACAGGGCTTACGAGCAGTACTTC. This codes for CSVVRVDRAYEQYF.

This clone has more than one count but fewer than ten. This rearrangement joins TRBV4-1 to TRBJ2-1, with D perhaps matching TRBD1 (5 bases). Germline assignment: CDR1 MGHRA and CDR2 YSYEKL. The CDR3 consists of 15 residues. The ends were cut back, 4 bases at V and 3 bases at J, with 13 bases in the middle. The CDR3 DNA reads as TGCGCCAGCAGCCGCGAGCCCAGGGACTACAATGAGCAGTTCTTC. Amino acid sequence: CASSREPRDYNEQFF.

The chain recombines TRBV10-2 with TRBJ1-5, with a possible D match to TRBD1 (6 bases). In germline, CDR1 is WSHSY, CDR2 SAAADI. The length of the CDR3 is 15 residues. V lost 6 bases and J 7 bases, leaving 19 bases between the germline ends. The CDR3: CASSPTLGGRQPQHF. The CDR3 coding sequence is TGCGCCAGCAGCCCCACGCTGGGGGGCAGGCAGCCCCAGCATTTT.

The chain joins TRBV2 to TRBJ2-7; TRBD1 agrees at 10 bases. Unmatched junction bases numbered 10, after V lost 5 bases and J lost 3 bases. CDR3 length: 16 residues. Germline-derived CDR1 and CDR2 are SNHLY and FYNNEI. CDR3 DNA sequence: TGTGCCAGCAGTTCGGCCGGGACAGGGGACAACTACGAGCAGTACTTC. Translation: CASSSAGTGDNYEQYF.

The gene calls are TRBV25-1 and TRBJ1-2, with D tentatively TRBD1 (5 bases). V was shortened by 2 bases and J by 4 bases, with 5 bases between the two germline ends. This CDR3 region has 12 residues. CDR1 is MGHDK, CDR2 SYGVNS, per germline. The CDR3 is CASSEGGYGYTF. DNA of the CDR3: TGTGCCAGCAGTGAAGGGGGCTATGGCTACACCTTC.

The chain is built from TRBV5-6 and TRBJ2-7, with 7 bases that match TRBD1. The V gene end was trimmed by 4 bases and the J gene end by 0 bases; junction bases not matched to a gene: 10. This CDR3 has 16 residues. CDR1 and CDR2 from the germline V gene are SGHDT and YYEEEE. The CDR3 here is CASSRGPSRSSYEQYF. CDR3 nucleotides: TGTGCCAGCAGCAGGGGGCCTAGCAGGAGCTCCTACGAGCAGTACTTC.

This clone was observed a few times. V usage is TRBV14 and J usage is TRBJ2-7, with D possibly matching TRBD1 (6 bases). V was pared by 1 base and J by 6 bases, with 13 bases between. CDR1 SGHDN and CDR2 FVKESK come from the germline V gene. The CDR3 extends over 14 amino acids. CDR3 amino acids: CASSQVQGRGEQYF. DNA for the CDR3: TGTGCCAGCAGCCAAGTTCAGGGGAGAGGCGAGCAGTACTTC.

V is TRBV2 and J is TRBJ1-1; 7 bases fit TRBD1. The CDR3 is made up of 15 amino acids. Trimming at V came to 5 bases and at J to 5 bases, leaving 11 bases not matched to a gene. Per the germline V gene, CDR1 is SNHLY and CDR2 is FYNNEI. This chain's CDR3 is CASSLTGHEETEAFF. In DNA, the CDR3 is TGTGCCAGCAGTTTGACAGGGCACGAGGAAACTGAAGCTTTCTTT.

This clone came up a few times. The chain carries TRBV7-2 and TRBJ1-4; 8 positions agree with TRBD1. The CDR3 covers 13 residues. Trimming cost V 4 bases and J 11 bases; bases outside gene matches: 6. Germline values: CDR1 SGHTA, CDR2 FQGNSA. CDR3 sequence: CASSWTGTEKLFF. CDR3 nucleotides: TGTGCCAGCAGCTGGACAGGGACCGAGAAACTGTTTTTT.

V gene TRBV5-6 combines with J gene TRBJ2-7; D could derive from TRBD1 or TRBD2 (5 bases each). This CDR3 is built from 17 residues. Deletions cut 4 bases from V and 3 bases from J, with 23 bases between. The germline V gene encodes CDR1 SGHDT and CDR2 YYEEEE. The CDR3 reads CASSLSKGRPFGYEQYF. The CDR3 region has the DNA TGTGCCAGCAGCCTGTCTAAGGGACGGCCCTTCGGCTACGAGCAGTACTTC.

The V and J genes are TRBV6-1 and TRBJ2-7; 7 bases align to TRBD1. V gave up 3 bases and J gave up 4 bases; unmatched junction bases: 6. Germline V gene data show CDR1 as MNHNS and CDR2 as SASEGT. The CDR3 consists of 14 residues. The DNA for the CDR3 is TGTGCCAGCAGTGAGGAAGGGGGCGGGTACGAGCAGTACTTC. This sequence encodes CASSEEGGGYEQYF.

The chain recombines TRBV5-1 with TRBJ2-7; TRBD1 agrees at 8 bases. Germline CDR1 SGHRS, CDR2 YFSETQ. With 4 bases clipped from V and 10 bases from J, the junction kept 16 bases outside the gene matches. This CDR3 region has 15 residues. DNA of the CDR3: TGCGCCAGCAGCCCGGGTCGGACAGGGAACCCGGGACAGTACTTC. Encoded protein: CASSPGRTGNPGQYF.